This section outlines one TCR beta chain sequence together with its context. Its antigen is not known. The sample belongs to a study of cytomegalovirus exposure and HLA in healthy donors. For the study at large: The approximately 120 validation repertoires, a later analysis reported, used the same platform as the 666 first-cohort repertoires. Regarding the study as a whole: Some public TCRs appeared in many individuals, while most sequences were rare. First-cohort TCR clusters tended to co-occur in the approximately 110 validation repertoires, a later analysis found.

Clones were sequenced by immunoSEQ multiplex PCR, and TCRdb holds only the in-frame ones, with some missing. The data show approximately 120,000 clones, with roughly 89% seen just once and 1.9% held by the top ten. Input material: PBMCs. The TCR originated in a young woman in good health and CMV-seronegative.

The CDR3 here is CASSQEEQRSTTGELFF. The CDR3 DNA sequence: TGTGCCAGCAGCCAAGAAGAGCAGCGGTCAACCACCGGGGAGCTGTTTTTT. This rearrangement joins TRBV4-2 to TRBJ2-2, with D perhaps matching TRBD2 (5 bases). The CDR3 length is 17 residues. V lost 0 bases and J 4 bases, leaving 15 bases between the germline ends. Germline CDR1 is LGHNA and CDR2 is YNFKEQ.